These 24 T cell receptor beta chains came from one sample sequenced in a study of Ad26.COV2.S vaccination and SARS-CoV-2 variants. The method was immunoSEQ multiplex PCR; TCRdb's version includes in-frame clones alone and lacks a portion of them. The sample holds 240,000 or so clones, roughly 90% seen once. Specified treatment: some 20 received Ad26.COV2.S at low or high dose, single or two shots; about 5 received placebo; per-sample allocation not given. After the first vaccine or placebo injection, samples were drawn on day 63. The input for sequencing was peripheral blood, taken in a trial of Ad26.COV2.S vaccine versus placebo. The receptors were sampled from a person aged 18-65 years who received the Ad26.COV2.S COVID-19 vaccine or a placebo.

The rearrangement links TRBV20-1 to TRBJ2-1; D is undetermined. The germline CDR1 and CDR2 sequences are DFQATT and SNEGSKA (reference sequence). This CDR3 spans 11 amino acids. V was trimmed by 0 bases and J by 8 bases, leaving 5 bases between them. The DNA for the CDR3 is TGCAGTGCTAGAGATACCCATGAGCAGTTCTTC. This gives the protein CSARDTHEQFF.

The rearrangement uses TRBV5-1 and TRBJ1-2; 7 nucleotides line up with TRBD1. V was clipped by 4 bases and J by 3 bases; unmatched bases: 15. The CDR3 contains 17 residues. Germline CDR1 SGHRS, CDR2 YFSETQ. The CDR3 here is CASSRAAGPGTDYGYTF. The CDR3 nucleotides read TGCGCCAGCAGCCGAGCCGCCGGGCCCGGGACAGACTATGGCTACACCTTC.

The J gene is TRBJ1-3, the V gene TRBV28, with 10 bases aligning to TRBD1. J was trimmed by 6 bases and V by 5 bases; bases with no gene match: 4. Germline-derived CDR1 and CDR2 are MDHEN and SYDVKM. This CDR3 has 14 amino acids. The CDR3 loop is CASSGTGVPNTIYF. For the CDR3, the DNA is TGTGCCAGCAGTGGGACAGGGGTTCCAAACACCATATATTTT.

The chain combines TRBV6-5 with TRBJ1-2, with a weak D call TRBD1 (5 bases). This CDR3 is 15 amino acids long. Germline V lookup: CDR1 MNHEY, CDR2 SVGAGI. V lost 5 bases and J lost 8, with 21 bases in between. CDR3 sequence: CASSTTRQRSGGYTF. The CDR3 DNA sequence: TGTGCCAGCAGTACCACTCGACAGCGCTCGGGGGGCTACACCTTC.

In its sample, this clone was seen a few times. The V gene is TRBV19, the J gene TRBJ2-7; perhaps TRBD2 as D (5 bases). This CDR3 spans 14 amino acids. The germline V gene has CDR1 LNHDA and CDR2 SQIVND (reference sequence). V lost 5 bases to trimming and J lost 1 base, with 12 bases between them. The DNA for the CDR3 is TGTGCCAGTAGTTTTCCGGGATCATCCTACGAGCAGTACTTC. Its protein product is CASSFPGSSYEQYF.

The rearrangement links TRBV5-6 to TRBJ2-3, with 7 bases identical to TRBD1. Germline lookup yields CDR1 SGHDT and CDR2 YYEEEE. This CDR3 comprises 16 residues. The ends lost 0 bases at V and 0 bases at J; junction bases unmatched: 4. The CDR3 nucleotides are TGTGCCAGCAGCTTGGGGACAGGACCTAGCACAGATACGCAGTATTTT. This sequence encodes CASSLGTGPSTDTQYF.

The chain couples TRBV30 to TRBJ1-2; a possible D gene is TRBD1 (5 bases). Trimming cost V 2 bases and J 8 bases, with 15 bases left between them. CDR3 size: 13 residues. Germline loops: CDR1 GTSNPN, CDR2 SVGIG (reference sequence). CDR3 in amino acids: CAWSLNPRGGYTF. Here the CDR3 DNA reads TGTGCCTGGAGTTTAAACCCGAGGGGAGGCTACACCTTC.

The rearrangement links TRBV6-1 to TRBJ1-6; D unclear. V lost 2 bases, J lost 10 bases, and 6 bases lay in between. The CDR3 has 12 residues. Per germline, CDR1 MNHNS and CDR2 SASEGT. This CDR3 reads CASSEPGSPLHF. The CDR3 nucleotides read TGTGCCAGCAGTGAACCGGGGTCACCCCTCCACTTT.

V gene TRBV6-5 combines with J gene TRBJ2-7; 7 bases line up with TRBD1. The CDR3 consists of 12 residues. V trimming: 10 bases; J trimming: 4 bases; junction bases outside the gene matches: 7. Germline lookup yields CDR1 MNHEY and CDR2 SVGAGI. The CDR3 DNA follows: TGTGCCACCCGGACAGGACCTTACGAGCAGTACTTC. Its translation: CATRTGPYEQYF.

V is TRBV9 and J is TRBJ2-3, with 8 positions matching TRBD2. V lost 3 bases and J lost 5; bases outside the gene matches: 14. Germline CDR1 SGDLS, CDR2 YYNGEE. This CDR3 is 17 amino acids long. The CDR3 DNA is TGTGCCAGCAGCGCCCGATGGTCCCTAGCGGGTGGAGATACGCAGTATTTT. Amino acids: CASSARWSLAGGDTQYF. Variable domain in full (rest from reference TRBV9 and TRBJ2-3): DSGVTQTPKHLITATGQRVTLRCSPRSGDLSVYWYQQSLDQGLQFLIQYYNGEERAKGNILERFSAQQFPDLHSELNLSSLELGDSALYFCASSARWSLAGGDTQYFGPGTRLTVL.

This chain uses TRBV28 with TRBJ1-3; D uncertain. The CDR3 has 15 residues. Trimming left V 4 bases short and J 0 bases short, with 10 bases between. In germline, CDR1 is MDHEN, CDR2 SYDVKM. CDR3 protein: CASSSIKFSGNTIYF. DNA of the CDR3: TGTGCCAGCAGTTCGATTAAGTTCTCTGGAAACACCATATATTTT.

This chain uses TRBV27 with TRBJ1-6; TRBD1 matches at 10 bases. V shed 6 bases, J shed 6 bases, and the junction held 5 bases outside the gene matches. Germline assignment: CDR1 MNHEY and CDR2 SMNVEV (reference sequence). The CDR3 totals 15 residues. CDR3 nucleotide sequence: TGTGCCAGCAGAGGGACAGGGGCCCGTAATTCACCCCTCCACTTT. Translating gives CASRGTGARNSPLHF.

This clone came up once. The CDR3 DNA reads TGTGCCAGCAGGCCTCAGGGGGGCAATCAGCCCCAGCATTTT. Amino acid sequence: CASRPQGGNQPQHF. This chain links TRBV6-5 with TRBJ1-5; 7 nucleotides match TRBD1. CDR3 length: 14 residues. Trimming removed 6 bases from V and 2 bases from J; junction bases left unmatched: 4. The germline V gene encodes CDR1 MNHEY and CDR2 SVGAGI.

The chain is built from TRBV11-2 and TRBJ1-1, with unresolved D. V gave up 2 bases and J gave up 1 base, with 5 bases separating them. The CDR3 is 13 amino acids. Germline CDR1 is SGHAT and CDR2 is FQNNGV. This chain's CDR3 is CASSLKENTEAFF. CDR3 coding DNA: TGTGCCAGCAGCTTAAAGGAGAACACTGAAGCTTTCTTT.

The chain employs TRBV9 and TRBJ1-4, with TRBD1 as a possible D gene (5 bases). This CDR3 comprises 16 residues. The germline V and J ends were trimmed by 2 bases and 0 bases, with 11 bases remaining between them. The V gene's germline CDR1 is SGDLS and CDR2 YYNGEE. CDR3 residues: CASSVSGDATNEKLFF. The CDR3 region has the DNA TGTGCCAGCAGCGTGTCGGGGGATGCAACTAATGAAAAACTGTTTTTT.

The chain combines TRBV6-2 or TRBV6-3 with TRBJ2-7; D remains unclear. Trimming took off 6 bases at V and 2 bases at J, with 8 bases between the two ends. The germline V gene has CDR1 MNHEY and CDR2 SVGEGT. This CDR3 comprises 12 residues. CDR3: CASSPAAYEQYF. The CDR3 DNA is TGTGCCAGCAGCCCCGCTGCCTACGAGCAGTACTTC.

This clone was observed a few times. The V and J genes are TRBV18 and TRBJ2-1; D is unresolved. Trimming removed 4 bases at V and 0 bases at J, with 7 bases between. Germline assignment: CDR1 KGHSH and CDR2 LQKENI. This CDR3 comprises 14 residues. This CDR3 reads CASSRDNSYNEQFF. In DNA form, the CDR3 reads TGTGCCAGCTCACGGGATAACTCCTACAATGAGCAGTTCTTC.

The genes are TRBV28 and TRBJ1-1; maybe TRBD1 (5 bases). The germline V and J ends were trimmed by 6 bases and 6 bases, with 14 bases remaining between them. This CDR3 is 13 amino acids long. CDR1 MDHEN and CDR2 SYDVKM come from the germline V gene. CDR3 amino acids: CASSPDIFSEAFF. Here the CDR3 DNA reads TGTGCCAGCAGCCCGGACATTTTTTCTGAAGCTTTCTTT.

There are a few counts of this clone. The gene calls are TRBV6-5 and TRBJ2-7, with TRBD1 identical over 9 bases. The length of the CDR3 is 15 residues. Trimming cost V 7 bases and J 7 bases; bases outside gene matches: 14. CDR1 and CDR2 from the germline V gene are MNHEY and SVGAGI. The CDR3 sequence: CASTLNPGQGWEQYF. The CDR3 nucleotides are TGTGCCAGCACCCTGAACCCGGGACAGGGCTGGGAGCAGTACTTC.

V gene TRBV10-3 combines with J gene TRBJ1-5; D might be TRBD1 (5 bases). Germline V gene sequence: CDR1 ENHRY, CDR2 SYGVKD. Deletions cut 4 bases from V and 7 bases from J, with 11 bases between. This CDR3 has 13 residues. The CDR3 region is CAISAGPGQPQHF. For the CDR3, the DNA is TGTGCCATCAGTGCGGGGCCAGGGCAGCCCCAGCATTTT.

The V and J genes are TRBV9 and TRBJ1-1; possibly TRBD1 for D (6 bases). CDR3 length equals 15 residues. V lost 2 bases to trimming and J lost 1 base, with 12 bases between them. From germline, CDR1 is SGDLS and CDR2 YYNGEE. The CDR3 nucleotides are TGTGCCAGCAGCGTCGGACAGTTCGCGAACACTGAAGCTTTCTTT. Translated, it gives CASSVGQFANTEAFF.

V gene TRBV28 combines with J gene TRBJ2-3, with TRBD1 matching 7 bases. The CDR3 is made up of 14 amino acids. CDR1 and CDR2 from the germline V gene are MDHEN and SYDVKM. With 5 bases clipped from V and 6 bases from J, the junction kept 8 bases outside the gene matches. DNA of the CDR3: TGTGCCAGCAGTCAAGACAGGGTCTGGGATACGCAGTATTTT. Its protein is CASSQDRVWDTQYF.

The genes are TRBV6-5 and TRBJ2-2; D perhaps matches TRBD2 (6 bases). CDR1 and CDR2 (germline): MNHEY, SVGAGI. Trimming stripped 1 base from V and 6 bases from J, with 9 bases between. This CDR3 is built from 14 residues. CDR3 DNA sequence: TGTGCCAGCAGTTACTTGAGCGGGCCCGGGGAGCTGTTTTTT. This sequence encodes CASSYLSGPGELFF.

This chain links TRBV19 with TRBJ2-4, with D maybe TRBD2 (6 bases). The germline V gene has CDR1 LNHDA and CDR2 SQIVND (reference sequence). Trimming took 7 bases from V and 8 from J, leaving 18 bases between them. The CDR3 is 14 amino acids. The CDR3 region is CASKGRGLTDIQYF. As DNA, the CDR3 is TGTGCCAGTAAGGGGCGGGGTTTGACGGACATTCAGTACTTC.